These 9 T cell receptor beta chains were all obtained from the same sample, sequenced in a study of T cells after yellow fever vaccination. A single record per CDR3 protein comes from TCRdb applying MiXCR to the 5' RACE reads. The table includes 250,000 or so distinct CDR3 sequences, 6.9% detected once. The material was CD4+ T cells sorted from PBMCs, obtained 15 days after the yellow fever booster vaccination. These receptors all stem from a man aged 25-40 years who received the YFV17D yellow fever vaccine.

The J gene is TRBJ2-5, the V gene TRBV20-1, with D tentatively TRBD1 or TRBD2 (5 bases each). The V gene's germline CDR1 is DFQATT and CDR2 SNEGSKA (reference sequence). CDR3 length: 12 residues. The V gene lost 2 bases and the J gene lost 3 bases, with 7 bases spanning the gap. For the CDR3, the DNA is TGCAGTGCTAGAAGGGACGAAGAGACCCAGTACTTC. Translating it yields CSARRDEETQYF.

Comment on this clonotype: One end of the junction fails to match germline, which may point to a read error. The chain recombines TRBV7-2 with TRBJ1-1; D possibly corresponds to TRBD1 (5 bases). The germline V gene encodes CDR1 SGHTA and CDR2 FQGNSA. This CDR3 has 17 residues. CDR3 in amino acids: CASSVRFSRGGNTKAFF. As DNA, the CDR3 is TGTGCCAGCAGCGTCCGCTTTTCCCGGGGCGGAAACACTAAAGCTTTCTTT.

This clonotype showed up many times. The rearrangement uses TRBV25-1 and TRBJ2-2, with D unclear. This CDR3 has 13 residues. Trimming shortened V by 4 bases and J by 7 bases, and 10 bases separated the two germline ends. CDR1 is MGHDK, CDR2 SYGVNS, per germline. CDR3 DNA: TGTGCCAGCAGTGCCCAAGGCAACGGGGAGCTGTTTTTT. It is translated as CASSAQGNGELFF.

This clonotype was seen repeatedly, ten times or more. The J gene is TRBJ2-5, the V gene TRBV15, with 11 bases that match TRBD2. The CDR3 consists of 16 residues. J gave up 5 bases and V 1 base, and 6 bases lay outside the gene matches. Germline-derived CDR1 and CDR2 are LNHNV and YYDKDF (reference sequence). CDR3 residues: CATSRVASGGSETQYF. CDR3 nucleotides: TGTGCCACCAGCAGAGTCGCTAGCGGGGGGAGTGAGACCCAGTACTTC. The full variable domain, its missing parts supplied by reference TRBV15 and TRBJ2-5, is DAMVIQNPRYQVTQFGKPVTLSCSQTLNHNVMYWYQQKSSQAPKLLFHYYDKDFNNEADTPDNFQSRRPNTSFCFLDIRSPGLGDTAMYLCATSRVASGGSETQYFGPGTRLLVL.

This clonotype has more than one count but fewer than ten. This chain joins TRBV6-1 and TRBJ2-6; D perhaps matches TRBD2 (6 bases). Looked up from germline, CDR1 is MNHNS and CDR2 is SASEGT. With 7 bases removed from V and 2 bases from J, the gap between germline ends came to 15 bases. The CDR3 has 16 amino acids. CDR3 protein: CASKVEWGAGANVLTF. The CDR3 nucleotides read TGTGCCAGCAAGGTGGAGTGGGGGGCTGGGGCCAACGTCCTGACTTTC.

The chain recombines TRBV15 with TRBJ2-1, with TRBD2 as a possible D gene (5 bases). CDR1 LNHNV and CDR2 YYDKDF come from the germline V gene (reference sequence). The CDR3 is 14 residues long. The ends were cut back, 1 base at V and 10 bases at J, with 14 bases in the middle. CDR3 sequence: CATSRASGVAEQFF. CDR3 DNA: TGTGCCACCAGCAGAGCTTCTGGGGTAGCGGAGCAGTTCTTC. The full variable domain, completed using reference TRBV15 and TRBJ2-1, is DAMVIQNPRYQVTQFGKPVTLSCSQTLNHNVMYWYQQKSSQAPKLLFHYYDKDFNNEADTPDNFQSRRPNTSFCFLDIRSPGLGDTAMYLCATSRASGVAEQFFGPGTRLTVL.

V gene TRBV7-2 combines with J gene TRBJ2-1, with 8 positions matching TRBD2. V was pared by 3 bases and J by 7 bases, with 8 bases of the junction left unmatched. This CDR3 has 15 residues. Germline V gene data show CDR1 as SGHTA and CDR2 as FQGNSA. As DNA, the CDR3 is TGTGCCAGCAGCTTTCATCGCCTAGCGGGTAATGAGCAGTTCTTC. Amino acids: CASSFHRLAGNEQFF.

This clonotype appeared many times. The rearrangement links TRBV10-3 to TRBJ2-1; D ambiguous. The V and J ends lost 5 bases and 7 bases respectively, with 9 bases between them. Germline V gene lookup returns CDR1 ENHRY and CDR2 SYGVKD. The CDR3 sequence is 12 residues long. CDR3: CAISPAKNEQFF. CDR3 nucleotides: TGTGCCATCAGTCCAGCGAAGAATGAGCAGTTCTTC.

The genes are TRBV28 and TRBJ1-1; D gene uncertain. Per the germline V gene, CDR1 is MDHEN and CDR2 is SYDVKM. Trimming cost V 8 bases and J 3 bases, with 13 bases left between them. The CDR3 contains 13 residues. CDR3 DNA: TGTGCCAGCCTTGTCCCAACGGACACTGAAGCTTTCTTT. It encodes CASLVPTDTEAFF.